Listed here are 31 T cell receptor beta chains from one sample, sequenced in a study of OX40 agonist ivuxolimab in advanced cancers. Libraries were prepared by immunoSEQ multiplex PCR; TCRdb keeps only in-frame clonotypes and omits some of them. The sample shows tens of thousands of clones, 85% to 95% of them seen only once. Sequencing was performed on CD4+ or CD8+ T cells sorted from blood, taken in a trial of the OX40 agonist ivuxolimab. These receptors all come from an adult with an advanced solid tumor such as melanoma, head and neck, liver or kidney cancer.

The chain links TRBV5-1 to TRBJ1-1, with D perhaps matching TRBD1 (6 bases). CDR1 SGHRS and CDR2 YFSETQ come from the germline V gene. Between the trimmed V and J ends, which lost 1 base and 0 bases, there was a span of 13 bases. This CDR3 comprises 16 residues. Written as DNA, the CDR3 is TGCGCCAGCAGCTTGACTCAGGGGTCCATGAACACTGAAGCTTTCTTT. Translation: CASSLTQGSMNTEAFF.

V usage is TRBV28 and J usage is TRBJ1-1; 8 nucleotides line up with TRBD1. V lost 4 bases, J lost 3 bases, and 4 bases stayed unmatched. CDR3 length equals 14 residues. Germline lookup yields CDR1 MDHEN and CDR2 SYDVKM. CDR3 coding DNA: TGTGCCAGCAGTTCAGGGGGCAGGGACACTGAAGCTTTCTTT. The encoded protein is CASSSGGRDTEAFF.

This chain connects TRBV28 to TRBJ1-5, with TRBD1 identical over 8 bases. The CDR3 length is 14 residues. V shed 7 bases and J 6 bases; nucleotides not matched to a gene: 8. CDR1 is MDHEN and CDR2 is SYDVKM in the germline V gene. CDR3 protein: CASKGGQGGQPQHF. The CDR3 DNA sequence: TGTGCCAGCAAGGGTGGACAGGGCGGTCAGCCCCAGCATTTT.

The rearrangement uses TRBV28 and TRBJ1-2; D might be TRBD1 (6 bases). Trimming left V 10 bases short and J 4 bases short, with 19 bases between. CDR3 length: 14 amino acids. Germline assignment: CDR1 MDHEN and CDR2 SYDVKM. The CDR3: CAISIHSDSYGYTF. The CDR3 nucleotides read TGTGCCATCTCAATTCATTCGGACAGCTATGGCTACACCTTC.

The V gene is TRBV5-6, the J gene TRBJ2-1; TRBD2 aligns across 12 bases. CDR3 size: 15 residues. J was trimmed by 9 bases and V by 3 bases; bases with no gene match: 7. Germline V gene data show CDR1 as SGHDT and CDR2 as YYEEEE. The CDR3 here is CASSSGLAGMGEQFF. DNA for the CDR3: TGTGCCAGCAGCTCAGGACTAGCGGGGATGGGTGAGCAGTTCTTC.

The chain uses TRBV29-1 and TRBJ1-1, with D possibly being TRBD1 (6 bases). With 6 bases removed from V and 1 base from J, the gap between germline ends came to 12 bases. Per germline, CDR1 SQVTM and CDR2 ANQGSEA. The CDR3 has 13 amino acids. For the CDR3, the DNA is TGCAGCGTAAGTCGGGGACAGAACACTGAAGCTTTCTTT. Amino acids: CSVSRGQNTEAFF.

V usage is TRBV5-5 and J usage is TRBJ2-4; D might be TRBD2 (7 bases). V shed 3 bases and J shed 7 bases, with 20 bases lying between them. This CDR3 spans 16 amino acids. The germline gives CDR1 SGHKS, CDR2 YYEKEE (reference sequence). DNA of the CDR3: TGTGCCAGCAGCTCCCCTCTGGAGGGGAGGGGGAACATTCAGTACTTC. Amino acid sequence: CASSSPLEGRGNIQYF.

The J gene is TRBJ2-1, the V gene TRBV27, with D possibly being TRBD1 or TRBD2 (5 bases each). The V gene's germline CDR1 is MNHEY and CDR2 SMNVEV (reference sequence). This CDR3 has 13 residues. The V end lost 2 bases, the J end lost 5 bases, and 7 bases lay between the germline ends. CDR3 DNA: TGTGCCAGCAGTTTAGAGGGGAACAATGAGCAGTTCTTC. As protein: CASSLEGNNEQFF.

V gene TRBV20-1 combines with J gene TRBJ1-4; perhaps TRBD1 as D (5 bases). The CDR3 has 11 amino acids. V shed 7 bases and J shed 8 bases, with 11 bases lying between them. CDR1 is DFQATT, CDR2 SNEGSKA, per germline (reference sequence). Here the CDR3 reads CSVGEEEKLFF. CDR3 DNA: TGCAGTGTAGGGGAGGAGGAAAAACTGTTTTTT.

The chain recombines TRBV27 with TRBJ2-7, with 8 bases lining up with TRBD1. V shed 8 bases and J 0 bases; nucleotides not matched to a gene: 6. Germline values: CDR1 MNHEY, CDR2 SMNVEV (reference sequence). This CDR3 contains 14 residues. CDR3 sequence: CASRGQGASYEQYF. CDR3 nucleotide sequence: TGTGCCAGCCGCGGACAGGGAGCCTCCTACGAGCAGTACTTC.

The chain combines TRBV5-1 with TRBJ2-7; D uncertain. The germline V gene encodes CDR1 SGHRS and CDR2 YFSETQ. Deletions cut 0 bases from V and 5 bases from J, with 6 bases between. The CDR3 length is 12 residues. This CDR3 reads CASSLEGNEQYF. CDR3 nucleotides: TGCGCCAGCAGCTTGGAAGGGAACGAGCAGTACTTC.

The J gene is TRBJ2-1, the V gene TRBV19; 11 bases are a match to TRBD2. The CDR3 length is 15 residues. Germline V gene data show CDR1 as LNHDA and CDR2 as SQIVND (reference sequence). The trim removed 8 bases at V and 4 bases at J, leaving 7 bases unmatched. The chain's CDR3 is CASGQGLAEYNEQFF. The DNA for the CDR3 is TGTGCCAGTGGACAGGGACTAGCGGAATACAATGAGCAGTTCTTC. Full variable domain (remainder filled in from reference TRBV19 and TRBJ2-1): DGGITQSPKYLFRKEGQNVTLSCEQNLNHDAMYWYRQDPGQGLRLIYYSQIVNDFQKGDIAEGYSVSREKKESFPLTVTSAQKNPTAFYLCASGQGLAEYNEQFFGPGTRLTVL.

The rearrangement joins TRBV5-1 to TRBJ2-1; 7 bases map to TRBD2. Germline lookup yields CDR1 SGHRS and CDR2 YFSETQ. CDR3 size: 14 residues. The V gene end was trimmed by 3 bases and the J gene end by 5 bases; junction bases not matched to a gene: 5. The CDR3 coding sequence is TGCGCCAGCAGCTGGCTAGCGGACGACAATGAGCAGTTCTTC. This translates into CASSWLADDNEQFF. The full variable domain, rest sourced from reference TRBV5-1 and TRBJ2-1, is KAGVTQTPRYLIKTRGQQVTLSCSPISGHRSVSWYQQTPGQGLQFLFEYFSETQRNKGNFPGRFSGRQFSNSRSEMNVSTLELGDSALYLCASSWLADDNEQFFGPGTRLTVL.

The V call is TRBV5-4, the J call TRBJ1-4; no clear D gene. The CDR3 covers 14 residues. Germline V gene data show CDR1 as SGHNT and CDR2 as YYREEE (reference sequence). V lost 0 bases, J lost 6 bases, and 9 bases lay in between. The CDR3 is CASSLGRSDEKLFF. DNA of the CDR3: TGTGCCAGCAGCTTGGGGAGGTCAGATGAAAAACTGTTTTTT.

V usage is TRBV5-1 and J usage is TRBJ2-5; TRBD2 matches at 9 bases. The CDR3 has 18 amino acids. Germline V lookup: CDR1 SGHRS, CDR2 YFSETQ. The V gene end was trimmed by 4 bases and the J gene end by 2 bases; junction bases not matched to a gene: 15. The CDR3 protein is CASSPSGGTSLGQETQYF. For the CDR3, the DNA is TGCGCCAGCAGCCCCTCCGGTGGGACTAGCTTGGGTCAAGAGACCCAGTACTTC.

For this clone: This sample includes further DNA sequences coding for the same CDR3. This chain links TRBV9 with TRBJ2-2; D is unresolved. Germline V CDR1 and CDR2: SGDLS, YYNGEE. The CDR3 has 15 residues. V was shortened by 0 bases and J by 4 bases, with 10 bases between the two germline ends. The DNA for the CDR3 is TGTGCCAGCAGCGTAGGGCTTCCCCTCACCGGGGAGCTGTTTTTT. Translating it yields CASSVGLPLTGELFF.

The chain employs TRBV7-2 and TRBJ1-5; 7 nucleotides agree with TRBD1. Germline V gene data show CDR1 as SGHTA and CDR2 as FQGNSA. This CDR3 comprises 16 residues. J gave up 4 bases and V 5 bases, and 11 bases lay outside the gene matches. The CDR3 is CASSPHAGTANQPQHF. In DNA, the CDR3 is TGTGCCAGCAGCCCACACGCCGGGACAGCGAATCAGCCCCAGCATTTT.

The chain combines TRBV18 with TRBJ1-1; D is ambiguous. Germline V gene lookup returns CDR1 KGHSH and CDR2 LQKENI. The V end was cut by 0 bases, the J end by 0 bases, with 8 bases between. This CDR3 comprises 15 residues. CDR3 nucleotide sequence: TGTGCCAGCTCACCACCGAACGGAATGAACACTGAAGCTTTCTTT. Protein sequence: CASSPPNGMNTEAFF.

The chain couples TRBV6-1 to TRBJ2-7; 8 bases are a match to TRBD2. Per germline, CDR1 MNHNS and CDR2 SASEGT. The CDR3 is 14 amino acids. The trim removed 4 bases at V and 0 bases at J, leaving 2 bases unmatched. CDR3 in amino acids: CASSVREGSYEQYF. The DNA of the CDR3 is TGTGCCAGCAGTGTCCGGGAGGGCTCCTACGAGCAGTACTTC.

The gene calls are TRBV29-1 and TRBJ2-3; D is uncertain. CDR3 length: 14 amino acids. V was shortened by 1 base and J by 1 base, with 9 bases between the two germline ends. CDR1 is SQVTM, CDR2 ANQGSEA, per germline. The CDR3 reads CSVEVYQRTDTQYF. Written as DNA, the CDR3 is TGCAGCGTTGAAGTATATCAGCGCACAGATACGCAGTATTTT.

In its sample, this clone was seen once. The CDR3 region is CASSYSPPDEVEKLFF. As DNA, the CDR3 is TGTGCCAGCAGTTACTCTCCCCCAGACGAGGTTGAAAAACTGTTTTTT. The genes are TRBV6-5 and TRBJ1-4, with D uncertain. CDR3 length: 16 amino acids. Looked up from germline, CDR1 is MNHEY and CDR2 is SVGAGI. V lost 0 bases, J lost 7 bases, and 15 bases lay in between.

V usage is TRBV2 and J usage is TRBJ2-3, with D tentatively TRBD1 or TRBD2 (5 bases each). Germline CDR1 and CDR2: SNHLY and FYNNEI. The CDR3 totals 16 residues. V was shortened by 11 bases and J by 1 base, with 22 bases between the two germline ends. The CDR3 DNA sequence: TGTGCCTGGACACAACTGGGGGAAACTCGCACAGATACGCAGTATTTT. Amino acid sequence: CAWTQLGETRTDTQYF.

The chain uses TRBV20-1 and TRBJ2-1; D possibly corresponds to TRBD2 (6 bases). The CDR3 contains 11 residues. Between the trimmed V and J ends, which lost 6 bases and 5 bases, there was a span of 8 bases. The germline V gene encodes CDR1 DFQATT and CDR2 SNEGSKA (reference sequence). CDR3 sequence reads: CSAAGDNEQFF. CDR3 sequence (DNA): TGCAGTGCAGCGGGCGACAATGAGCAGTTCTTC.

The rearrangement uses TRBV5-1 and TRBJ2-2, with D perhaps being TRBD1 or TRBD2 (5 bases each). The V end was cut by 4 bases, the J end by 1 base, with 14 bases between. The CDR3 has 16 amino acids. In germline, CDR1 is SGHRS, CDR2 YFSETQ. CDR3 sequence reads: CASSPLGRQNTGELFF. The CDR3 nucleotides are TGCGCCAGCAGCCCCTTGGGACGCCAGAACACCGGGGAGCTGTTTTTT. Drawing the rest from reference TRBV5-1 and TRBJ2-2, the complete variable domain is KAGVTQTPRYLIKTRGQQVTLSCSPISGHRSVSWYQQTPGQGLQFLFEYFSETQRNKGNFPGRFSGRQFSNSRSEMNVSTLELGDSALYLCASSPLGRQNTGELFFGEGSRLTVL.

This chain's CDR3 is CATGPGLVETQYF. The CDR3 nucleotides are TGTGCCACCGGGCCGGGGCTCGTAGAGACCCAGTACTTC. The chain couples TRBV6-1 to TRBJ2-5; D possibly uses TRBD1 or TRBD2 (5 bases each). With 10 bases removed from V and 4 bases from J, the gap between germline ends came to 16 bases. The CDR3 has 13 amino acids. The germline V gene encodes CDR1 MNHNS and CDR2 SASEGT.

The chain has TRBV11-2 and TRBJ2-2, with a tentative D call TRBD1 (8 bases). CDR3 length: 16 amino acids. V was clipped by 3 bases and J by 6 bases, with 17 bases between them. Looked up from germline, CDR1 is SGHAT and CDR2 is FQNNGV. The CDR3 sequence: CASSFRTGRVAGELFF. The CDR3 nucleotides read TGTGCCAGCAGCTTCCGGACAGGGAGGGTGGCCGGGGAGCTGTTTTTT.

This clone appeared once. Other DNA sequences in the same sample also yield this CDR3. This chain links TRBV27 with TRBJ1-5; no definite D call. The CDR3 totals 19 residues. The germline gives CDR1 MNHEY, CDR2 SMNVEV (reference sequence). Trimming took off 3 bases at V and 0 bases at J, with 21 bases between the two ends. This chain's CDR3 is CASSFQPPGQTNSNQPQHF. In nucleotides, the CDR3 is TGTGCCAGCAGTTTTCAACCCCCCGGGCAAACTAATAGCAATCAGCCCCAGCATTTT.

CDR3 sequence reads: CASSSGLADEQYF. CDR3 nucleotides: TGTGCCAGCTCCTCGGGACTAGCGGACGAGCAGTACTTC. The chain uses TRBV18 and TRBJ2-7; 11 bases are a match to TRBD2. Germline lookup yields CDR1 KGHSH and CDR2 LQKENI. This CDR3 region has 13 residues. Germline trimming cut 6 bases from V and 5 bases from J; bases unmatched to any gene: 3.

The DNA for the CDR3 is TGTGCCAGCAGCGTAACGGGCGCGAACACCGGGGAGCTGTTTTTT. Encoded protein: CASSVTGANTGELFF. The chain employs TRBV9 and TRBJ2-2; D gene uncertain. V was shortened by 1 base and J by 0 bases, with 7 bases between the two germline ends. The length of the CDR3 is 15 residues. Germline loops: CDR1 SGDLS, CDR2 YYNGEE.

The V call is TRBV7-9, the J call TRBJ1-4; D is ambiguous. The CDR3 totals 14 residues. Trimming took 1 base from V and 4 from J, leaving 7 bases between them. In germline, CDR1 is SEHNR, CDR2 FQNEAQ (reference sequence). The CDR3 protein is CASSLGLINEKLFF. The CDR3 coding sequence is TGTGCCAGCAGCTTAGGGCTGATTAATGAAAAACTGTTTTTT.

The count of this clone is one. The chain employs TRBV28 and TRBJ1-2; no clear D gene. CDR3 length: 12 amino acids. With 7 bases removed from V and 0 bases from J, the gap between germline ends came to 6 bases. The V gene's germline CDR1 is MDHEN and CDR2 SYDVKM. CDR3 in DNA: TGTGCCAGCAACACCCCTAACTATGGCTACACCTTC. Protein product: CASNTPNYGYTF.